The rows below give T cell receptor beta chains drawn from one sample of a study of T cell responses to AZD1222 COVID-19 vaccine. Only in-frame clones appear in the TCRdb table, and some are missing; sequencing was by immunoSEQ multiplex PCR. This sample has 80,000 to 100,000 clones, with 85% to 90% found just once. The sample consisted of peripheral blood, taken 28 days after the second AZD1222 dose. Receptors were obtained from an adult who received the AZD1222 COVID-19 vaccine. The CDR3 runs from the conserved cysteine through the conserved F or W. Each record gives: J gene, D gene, clone size, V gene, CDR3 DNA, CDR3 protein. D genes are given only for firm matches. Clone sizes are given selectively: once, few, many, or a class where the clone is expanded.

j_gene: TRBJ1-2
d_gene: NA
abundance: NA
v_gene: TRBV6-5
CDR3nt: TGTGCCAGCAGTTACTCTGGACCGGGTAACTATGGCTACACCTTC
CDR3aa: CASSYSGPGNYGYTF

j_gene: TRBJ1-3
d_gene: TRBD1
abundance: NA
v_gene: TRBV10-2
CDR3nt: TGCGCCAGCAGTGAGCCCGGGACAGGGGCCGGAAACACCATATATTTT
CDR3aa: CASSEPGTGAGNTIYF

j_gene: TRBJ1-1
d_gene: NA
abundance: once
v_gene: TRBV2
CDR3nt: TGTGCCAGCAGTGAAGCGGCAACAGTAACTGAAGCTTTCTTT
CDR3aa: CASSEAATVTEAFF

j_gene: TRBJ2-1
d_gene: TRBD2
abundance: once
v_gene: TRBV7-7
CDR3nt: TGTGCCAGCAGCCAGGACCTAGCGGGGGCGGGCGAGCAGTTCTTC
CDR3aa: CASSQDLAGAGEQFF

j_gene: TRBJ2-7
d_gene: NA
abundance: NA
v_gene: TRBV6-1
CDR3nt: TGTGCCAGCAGTGAAGGGTGGACAAGCGGCTACGAGCAGTACTTC
CDR3aa: CASSEGWTSGYEQYF

j_gene: TRBJ2-3
d_gene: NA
abundance: NA
v_gene: TRBV6-5
CDR3nt: TGTGCCAGCAGTTACTCGGGCACCCAGGGAGATACGCAGTATTTT
CDR3aa: CASSYSGTQGDTQYF

j_gene: TRBJ1-6
d_gene: NA
abundance: NA
v_gene: TRBV12-3/TRBV12-4
CDR3nt: TGTGCCAGCAGTAATCAGGGGAATTCACCCCTCCACTTT
CDR3aa: CASSNQGNSPLHF

j_gene: TRBJ1-1
d_gene: NA
abundance: NA
v_gene: TRBV27
CDR3nt: TGTGCCAGCAGTCCGTCGCGGGCGGCGAACACTGAAGCTTTCTTT
CDR3aa: CASSPSRAANTEAFF

j_gene: TRBJ2-7
d_gene: TRBD1
abundance: NA
v_gene: TRBV20-1
CDR3nt: TGCAGTGCGGGACAGCTCTACGAGCAGTACTTC
CDR3aa: CSAGQLYEQYF

j_gene: TRBJ2-5
d_gene: NA
abundance: NA
v_gene: TRBV7-3
CDR3nt: TGTGCCAGCAGTAGAAACGGGGCAAAAGAGACCCAGTACTTC
CDR3aa: CASSRNGAKETQYF

j_gene: TRBJ2-1
d_gene: NA
abundance: NA
v_gene: TRBV5-1
CDR3nt: TGCGCCAGCTCCCTACAGGGAGGGAGGGACAATGAGCAGTTCTTC
CDR3aa: CASSLQGGRDNEQFF

j_gene: TRBJ2-1
d_gene: TRBD2
abundance: NA
v_gene: TRBV15
CDR3nt: TGTGCCACCAGCAGAGATAGGGCGGGGGGGATCCAGTTCTTC
CDR3aa: CATSRDRAGGIQFF

j_gene: TRBJ1-4
d_gene: NA
abundance: NA
v_gene: TRBV5-1
CDR3nt: TGCGCCAGCACACGGGGGGGCGCGGATGAAAAACTGTTTTTT
CDR3aa: CASTRGGADEKLFF

j_gene: TRBJ1-1
d_gene: NA
abundance: NA
v_gene: TRBV11-2
CDR3nt: TGTGCCAGCAGCTTAGTTAGGGCAACTGAAGCTTTCTTT
CDR3aa: CASSLVRATEAFF

j_gene: TRBJ1-1
d_gene: NA
abundance: NA
v_gene: TRBV10-2
CDR3nt: TGCGCCAGCAGTGAGCCGGGGACATTGTACACTGAAGCTTTCTTT
CDR3aa: CASSEPGTLYTEAFF

j_gene: TRBJ1-5
d_gene: NA
abundance: NA
v_gene: TRBV6-5
CDR3nt: TGTGCCAGCAGCCCCCAGGGGTTGGGGAATCAGCCCCAGCATTTT
CDR3aa: CASSPQGLGNQPQHF

j_gene: TRBJ1-6
d_gene: NA
abundance: NA
v_gene: TRBV25-1
CDR3nt: TGTGCCAGCAGTGAATCCGATGGCGTTGGATCACCCCTCCACTTT
CDR3aa: CASSESDGVGSPLHF

j_gene: TRBJ1-1
d_gene: NA
abundance: once
v_gene: TRBV18
CDR3nt: TGTGCCAGCTCACCCCGGGGGGGGAACACTGAAGCTTTCTTT
CDR3aa: CASSPRGGNTEAFF

j_gene: TRBJ1-1
d_gene: NA
abundance: NA
v_gene: TRBV6-1
CDR3nt: TGTGCCAGCAGTGAACGCTTTCAAGCTTTCTTT
CDR3aa: CASSERFQAFF

j_gene: TRBJ1-2
d_gene: NA
abundance: NA
v_gene: TRBV5-1
CDR3nt: TGCGCCAGCAGCTTGGACAGCCGAAGCTACACCTTC
CDR3aa: CASSLDSRSYTF

j_gene: TRBJ1-3
d_gene: NA
abundance: NA
v_gene: TRBV2
CDR3nt: TGTGCCAGCCAGAGGGAAGAAATCTTCTCTGGAAACACCATATATTTT
CDR3aa: CASQREEIFSGNTIYF

j_gene: TRBJ1-1
d_gene: NA
abundance: NA
v_gene: TRBV7-3
CDR3nt: TGTGCCAGCAGCTCCCAGGGAATAGGGGAAGCTTTCTTT
CDR3aa: CASSSQGIGEAFF

j_gene: TRBJ2-2
d_gene: NA
abundance: NA
v_gene: TRBV7-8
CDR3nt: TGTGCCAGCAGCTTAAGGGATGCGAGGACCGGGGAGCTGTTTTTT
CDR3aa: CASSLRDARTGELFF

j_gene: TRBJ1-6
d_gene: NA
abundance: NA
v_gene: TRBV6-2/TRBV6-3
CDR3nt: TGTGCCAGCAGTTACTTGAGTGGTTCACCCCTCCACTTT
CDR3aa: CASSYLSGSPLHF

j_gene: TRBJ2-2
d_gene: NA
abundance: NA
v_gene: TRBV7-9
CDR3nt: TGTGCCAGCAGAAGAGGAATTGCGCCGGGTCGGAACACCGGGGAGCTGTTTTTT
CDR3aa: CASRRGIAPGRNTGELFF

j_gene: TRBJ1-2
d_gene: NA
abundance: NA
v_gene: TRBV18
CDR3nt: TGTGCCAGCTCACCACAGGATGGAAGTTATGGCTACACCTTC
CDR3aa: CASSPQDGSYGYTF